These 9 T cell receptor beta chains originate from one sample sequenced in a study of blood T cell repertoires in COVID-19. The table came from immunoSEQ multiplex PCR; TCRdb's copy has only in-frame clones and leaves some out. This sample carries about 140,000 clones, 77% of them seen once, and the ten largest clones take 9%. Material for sequencing was peripheral blood. The receptors were sampled from a woman between 45 and 65 years old with active or convalescent COVID-19.

This chain connects TRBV27 to TRBJ1-1; no definite D call. The V end lost 3 bases, the J end lost 7 bases, and 21 bases lay between the germline ends. The CDR3 covers 16 residues. The germline gives CDR1 MNHEY, CDR2 SMNVEV (reference sequence). The CDR3 sequence: CASSFRFRQVVREAFF. As DNA, the CDR3 is TGTGCCAGCAGTTTCAGATTTCGTCAGGTGGTCCGTGAAGCTTTCTTT.

The chain joins TRBV6-2 or TRBV6-3 to TRBJ1-1; tentative D call: TRBD1 (5 bases). Trimming shortened V by 2 bases and J by 4 bases, and 20 bases separated the two germline ends. The CDR3 loop spans 17 amino acids. Germline CDR1 MNHEY, CDR2 SVGEGT. The CDR3 sequence is CASSYAHLGRVTTEAFF. CDR3 coding DNA: TGTGCCAGCAGTTACGCCCACCTGGGCAGGGTGACCACTGAAGCTTTCTTT.

This chain joins TRBV7-8 and TRBJ2-7, with TRBD1 as a possible D gene (5 bases). The CDR3 sequence is 16 residues long. Trimming pared 5 bases from V and 0 bases from J, leaving 17 bases between. Germline-derived CDR1 and CDR2 are SGHVS and FQNEAQ. This chain's CDR3 is CASSPVGLEVSYEQYF. CDR3 DNA sequence: TGTGCCAGCAGCCCAGTGGGGCTAGAAGTCTCCTACGAGCAGTACTTC.

The sample holds one count of this clone. The chain recombines TRBV21-1 with TRBJ1-1; TRBD1, as called in the table, went unchecked against the DNA. TRBV21-1 is noted as a pseudogene. CDR3 size: 10 residues. The CDR3 region is CASGPIEAFF. In DNA form, the CDR3 reads TGTGCCAGCGGCCCCATTGAAGCTTTCTTT.

The chain joins TRBV14 to TRBJ2-1, with TRBD2 matching 12 bases. With 2 bases clipped from V and 6 bases from J, the junction kept 2 bases outside the gene matches. Germline assignment: CDR1 SGHDN and CDR2 FVKESK. This CDR3 is built from 15 residues. In nucleotides, the CDR3 is TGTGCCAGCAGCCAACTAGCGGGGGGGCTCAATGAGCAGTTCTTC. Translated: CASSQLAGGLNEQFF.

V usage is TRBV30 and J usage is TRBJ1-1, with D possibly TRBD1 on 5 matching bases. The CDR3 is 16 residues long. Germline V gene data show CDR1 as GTSNPN and CDR2 as SVGIG (reference sequence). With 1 base removed from V and 4 bases from J, the gap between germline ends came to 19 bases. CDR3 protein: CAWSAPWGGGSTEAFF. Here the CDR3 DNA reads TGTGCCTGGAGTGCCCCCTGGGGGGGTGGGAGCACTGAAGCTTTCTTT.

J is TRBJ1-4 and V is TRBV7-2; D is perhaps TRBD1 (5 bases). The CDR3 spans 17 residues. CDR1 is SGHTA and CDR2 is FQGNSA in the germline V gene. Trimming stripped 1 base from V and 7 bases from J, with 19 bases between. CDR3 nucleotides: TGTGCCAGCAGCTTAGTTCCCCCAGGGAGGAGTGGTGAAAAACTGTTTTTT. This encodes CASSLVPPGRSGEKLFF.

The gene calls are TRBV3-1 (or the pseudogene TRBV3-2) and TRBJ1-2; 7 bases align to TRBD1. Looked up from germline, CDR1 is LGHDT and CDR2 is YNNKEL (reference sequence). Unmatched junction bases numbered 5, after V lost 3 bases and J lost 4 bases. The CDR3 length is 14 residues. The CDR3 DNA sequence: TGTGCCAGCAGCCAGCTCACAGGGGCCTATGGCTACACCTTC. It encodes CASSQLTGAYGYTF.

V is TRBV25-1 and J is TRBJ2-7; weak D call: TRBD2 (5 bases). Germline values: CDR1 MGHDK, CDR2 SYGVNS. With 3 bases removed from V and 7 bases from J, the gap between germline ends came to 7 bases. The CDR3 sequence is 11 residues long. CDR3 amino acids: CASSDRREQYF. The CDR3 DNA reads as TGTGCCAGCAGTGATCGGAGGGAGCAGTACTTC.